One T cell receptor beta chain is described in this entry. The sample originates from a study of T cells after posttransplantation cyclophosphamide. This table comes from immunoSEQ multiplex PCR, and its TCRdb copy is limited to in-frame clones, with some not included. The sample includes roughly 17,000 clones, roughly 83% of them seen just once. V lost 4 bases, J lost 10 bases, and 15 bases lay in between. CDR1 SGHRS and CDR2 YFSETQ come from the germline V gene. The CDR3 runs to 14 residues. The chain recombines TRBV5-1 with TRBJ1-6, with D perhaps matching TRBD1 (5 bases). The sequencing sample was made of memory CD4+ T cells sorted from blood. This receptor was taken from a man aged 25 to 40 in good health and a related stem cell transplant donor. CDR3 coding DNA: TGCGCCAGCAGCCTGGAAACAGGACGATCACCCCTCCACTTT. Its protein is CASSLETGRSPLHF.